Shown below are 15 T cell receptor beta chains from a single sample sequenced in a study of tissue T cells after allogeneic stem cell transplantation. Repertoires were generated with immunoSEQ multiplex PCR, while TCRdb's copy carries only in-frame clones and drops some. The sample comprises 4,500 to 6,500 clones, 45% to 55% of which are singletons, and less than 6% rests with the top ten. The time point was: mouse harvest day 7 after allogeneic transplant. Mouse grafts combined 10^7 T-cell-depleted bone marrow cells with 10^6 splenic CD5+ T cells. Sequenced: gut tissue. The receptor set was obtained from a female BALB/c mouse given C57BL/6 T cells with graft-versus-host disease after an allogeneic hematopoietic cell transplant.

This clone turned up a few times. The listed genes are named as in mouse. The read stops 1 residue short of the end of the CDR3; the missing end is completed from the germline J gene. This chain links TRBV16 with TRBJ2-1, with D perhaps TRBD2 (5 bases). CDR1 and CDR2 from the germline V gene are SGHSA and FRNQAP. Trimming cost V 0 bases and J 1 base, with 7 bases left between them. This CDR3 has 15 amino acids. The CDR3 loop reads CASSLDPGNYAEQFF. The sequenced CDR3 bases are TGTGCAAGCAGCTTAGATCCTGGGAACTATGCTGAGCAGTTC.

Comments on this clone: Gene names refer to mouse genes. The read stops 1 residue short of the end of the CDR3; the missing end is completed from the germline J gene. This sequence joins TRBV1 and TRBJ1-6, with a weak D call TRBD1 (5 bases). TRBJ1-6 is sorted into the ORF group, with uncertain function. Trimming removed 0 bases at V and 4 bases at J, with 7 bases between. The CDR3 has 15 amino acids. Germline V gene lookup returns CDR1 NSQYPW and CDR2 LRSPGD (reference sequence). CDR3 bases read: TGCACCTGCAGTGCAGATCCAGGGTATAATTCGCCCCTCTAC. Translation: CTCSADPGYNSPLY. The CDR3 reads in full as CTCSADPGYNSPLYF.

Within the sample, this clone is large. These gene names are mouse names. The CDR3 end lies 1 residue beyond the end of the read and is filled in from the germline J gene. This chain joins TRBV3 and TRBJ1-2; D is ambiguous. Germline V CDR1 and CDR2: SNHLY, FYNGKV (reference sequence). Trimming took off 2 bases at V and 0 bases at J, with 10 bases between the two ends. CDR3 size: 15 residues. The sequenced CDR3 bases are TGTGCCAGCAGCTTATGGGCAAACTCAAACTCCGACTACACC. Translation: CASSLWANSNSDYT. The whole CDR3 protein is CASSLWANSNSDYTF.

As for this clone: Gene names are the mouse ones. Read data end 1 residue before the CDR3 end; the end is taken from the germline J gene. The genes are TRBV1 and TRBJ1-6; 9 nucleotides align to TRBD1. TRBJ1-6 is designated an ORF whose function remains uncertain. The CDR3 length is 16 residues. Germline trimming cut 0 bases from V and 7 bases from J; bases unmatched to any gene: 4. In germline, CDR1 is NSQYPW, CDR2 LRSPGD (reference sequence). The CDR3 here is CTCSADYRGRNSPLYF. The sequenced part of the CDR3 DNA is TGCACCTGCAGTGCAGATTACAGGGGGCGAAATTCGCCCCTCTAC.

To note about this clone: The genes are named according to mouse. The CDR3 loop reads CASSLKQGYNYAEQFF. The covered CDR3 bases are TGTGCCAGCAGTCTGAAACAGGGGTATAACTATGCTGAGCAGTTC. J is TRBJ2-1 and V is TRBV26, with 7 bases aligning to TRBD1. The sequenced fragment ends 1 residue before the CDR3 boundary, so the rest is inferred from the germline J gene. Germline V gene lookup returns CDR1 KGHPV and CDR2 FQNQEV (reference sequence). The CDR3 has 16 residues. V dropped 2 bases and J dropped 0; count of bases not matched to a gene: 4.

Notes on this clone: The genes are named according to mouse. Read sequence stops 1 residue before the CDR3 end, and the germline J gene provides the missing end. The V and J genes are TRBV3 and TRBJ1-1; 8 positions match TRBD1. The CDR3 sequence is 16 residues long. The germline CDR1 and CDR2 sequences are SNHLY and FYNGKV (reference sequence). With 6 bases clipped from V and 0 bases from J, the junction kept 9 bases outside the gene matches. CDR3 region: CASSLRGRWENTEVFF. The CDR3 bases that were read are TGTGCCAGCAGTCTCAGGGGGCGATGGGAGAACACAGAAGTCTTC.

In the case of this clone: All gene names here are mouse names. The read ends 1 residue before the CDR3 terminus; that terminus is restored from the germline J gene. J is TRBJ2-3 and V is TRBV26; D unclear. V was pared by 3 bases and J by 0 bases, with 7 bases between. The CDR3 loop spans 14 amino acids. CDR1 KGHPV and CDR2 FQNQEV come from the germline V gene (reference sequence). CDR3 region: CASSLEPSAETLYF. Incomplete CDR3 DNA: TGTGCCAGCAGTCTCGAACCTAGTGCAGAAACGCTGTAT.

The sample holds a few counts of this clone. Genes and germline are mouse. With the read ending 1 residue before the CDR3 end, the germline J gene is used to fill in that end. The chain joins TRBV23 to TRBJ1-4; TRBD1 is the table's D call and was not checked against the DNA. Looked up from germline, CDR1 is KGHTA and CDR2 is FQNQQP. The CDR3 totals 14 residues. CDR3 DNA (partial): TGCTCCAGCAGCCCCGGGACATCCAACGAAAGATTATTT. Its translation is CSSSPGTSNERLF. The CDR3, in full, reads CSSSPGTSNERLFF. Full variable domain (rest looked up from reference TRBV23 and TRBJ1-4): DAAVTQKPRYLIKMKGQEAEMKCIPEKGHTAVFWYQQKQSKELKFLIYFQNQQPLDQIDMVKERFSAVCPSSSLCSLGIRTCEAEDSALYLCSSSPGTSNERLFFGHGTKLSVL.

This clone was picked up a small number of times. The listed genes are named as in mouse. The CDR3 end lies 1 residue beyond the end of the read and is filled in from the germline J gene. The chain is built from TRBV26 and TRBJ1-3; a weak D match, TRBD1 (6 bases). The CDR3 runs to 15 residues. The germline CDR1 and CDR2 sequences are KGHPV and FQNQEV (reference sequence). V lost 2 bases, J lost 0 bases, and 8 bases lay in between. CDR3 DNA (partial): TGTGCCAGCAGTCTGGGACAGATTTCTGGAAATACGCTCTAT. It codes for CASSLGQISGNTLY. The full CDR3 sequence reads CASSLGQISGNTLYF.

A remark on this clone: Gene names and germline refer to mouse. The CDR3 extends 1 residue past the end of the read, so its final part is completed from the germline J gene. This chain joins TRBV4 and TRBJ2-1; 7 positions agree with TRBD2. Trimming at V came to 4 bases and at J to 4 bases, leaving 4 bases not matched to a gene. The germline CDR1 and CDR2 sequences are LGHDT and YNNKQL (reference sequence). The CDR3 extends over 14 amino acids. The CDR3 sequence: CASSWGGKYAEQFF. CDR3 bases read: TGTGCCAGCAGCTGGGGGGGTAAATATGCTGAGCAGTTC.

Details on this clone: Compared with germline, one end of the junction differs, possibly owing to a read error. Genes here carry mouse names. With the read ending 1 residue before the CDR3 end, the germline J gene is used to fill in that end. This chain links TRBV13-3 with TRBJ2-7, with no clear D. The CDR3 totals 12 residues. The germline CDR1 and CDR2 sequences are NNHDY and SYVADS. The CDR3 DNA, read in part, is TGCGCCAGCAGTGATCCCCCCTATGAACAGTAC. This codes for CASSDPPYEQY. The whole CDR3 protein is CASSDPPYEQYF.

The table lists this clone with a count of one. Gene names denote mouse genes. The read is 1 residue too short to cover the CDR3 end, so that end is filled in from the germline J gene. V and J are TRBV31 and TRBJ2-4; TRBD2 aligns across 8 bases. Germline V gene data show CDR1 as GKSSPN and CDR2 as SITVG. The CDR3 sequence is 15 residues long. V shed 2 bases, J shed 0 bases, and the junction held 4 bases outside the gene matches. The covered CDR3 bases are TGTGCCTGGAGTGACTGGGGTTTGAGTCAAAACACCTTGTAC. It is translated as CAWSDWGLSQNTLY. The whole CDR3 sequence reads CAWSDWGLSQNTLYF. Full variable domain (rest looked up from reference TRBV31 and TRBJ2-4): AQTIHQWPVAEIKAVGSPLSLGCTIKGKSSPNLYWYWQATGGTLQQLFYSITVGQVESVVQLNLSASRPKDDQFILSTEKLLLSHSGFYLCAWSDWGLSQNTLYFGAGTRLSVL.

A note on this clone: All gene names here are mouse names. The read ends 1 residue early relative to the CDR3; the germline J gene fills the gap. The chain has TRBV12-1 and TRBJ1-6, with D unresolved. TRBJ1-6 is annotated as an ORF whose role is uncertain. V gave up 0 bases and J gave up 3 bases, with 5 bases separating them. CDR3 length: 14 residues. Germline values: CDR1 SGHSN, CDR2 HYEKVE. The sequenced part of the CDR3 DNA is TGTGCCAGCTCTCTCGACAACTATAATTCGCCCCTCTAC. Translated, it gives CASSLDNYNSPLY. From start to end, the CDR3 is CASSLDNYNSPLYF.

The sample holds one count of this clone. Gene names refer to mouse genes. Read data end 1 residue before the CDR3 end; the end is taken from the germline J gene. The chain is built from TRBV3 and TRBJ2-2, with D unclear. Germline V gene lookup returns CDR1 SNHLY and CDR2 FYNGKV (reference sequence). The V and J ends lost 6 bases and 5 bases respectively, with 13 bases between them. This CDR3 has 14 amino acids. The sequenced part of the CDR3 DNA is TGTGCCAGCAGAGCGAGAGGCCAAACCGGGCAGCTCTAC. It translates to CASRARGQTGQLY. The full CDR3 reads CASRARGQTGQLYF.

Of note for this clone: Gene names are the mouse ones. Read data end 1 residue before the CDR3 end; the end is taken from the germline J gene. The chain couples TRBV13-1 to TRBJ2-3; 11 nucleotides agree with TRBD2. Germline V gene lookup returns CDR1 NSHNY and CDR2 SYGAGN. The J segment lost 0 bases and the V segment lost 3 bases, leaving 6 bases of the junction unmatched. The length of the CDR3 is 17 residues. The covered CDR3 bases are TGTGCCAGCAGTGGCCGGGACTGGGGGTCTAGTGCAGAAACGCTGTAT. Its translation: CASSGRDWGSSAETLY. The whole CDR3 is CASSGRDWGSSAETLYF.